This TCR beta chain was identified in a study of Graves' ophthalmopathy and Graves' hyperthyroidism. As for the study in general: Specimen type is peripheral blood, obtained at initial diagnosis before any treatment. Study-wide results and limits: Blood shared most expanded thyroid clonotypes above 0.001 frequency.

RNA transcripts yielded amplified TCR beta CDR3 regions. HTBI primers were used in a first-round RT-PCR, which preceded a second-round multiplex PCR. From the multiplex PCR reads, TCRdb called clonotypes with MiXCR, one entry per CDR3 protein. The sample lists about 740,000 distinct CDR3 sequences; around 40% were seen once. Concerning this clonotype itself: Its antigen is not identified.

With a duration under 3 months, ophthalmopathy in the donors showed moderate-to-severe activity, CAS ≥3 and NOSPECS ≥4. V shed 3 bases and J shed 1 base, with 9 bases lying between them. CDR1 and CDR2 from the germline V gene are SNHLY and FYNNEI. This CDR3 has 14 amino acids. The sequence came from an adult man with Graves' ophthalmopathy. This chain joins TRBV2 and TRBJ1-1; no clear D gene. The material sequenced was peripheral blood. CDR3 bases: TGTGCCAGCAGTGATAAGGTGGCGAACACTGAAGCTTTCTTT. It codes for CASSDKVANTEAFF.